Sequencing of this T cell receptor beta chain was carried out in a study of T cells in Graves' hyperthyroidism and ophthalmopathy. The study based diagnoses on clinical symptoms, serum thyroxine and TRAb, thyroid ultrasound and orbital computed tomography. It was 8.5 to 10 ml of fresh peripheral blood that supplied the PBMCs. Trimming took 2 bases from V and 5 from J, leaving 12 bases between them. The CDR3 runs 14 residues. Germline V CDR1 and CDR2: LGHNT, FRNRAP. Amplified TCR beta CDR3 regions came from RNA transcripts. Researchers ran a first-round RT-PCR on the TCR CDR3 using the HTBI primer set. TCRdb re-analysed the multiplex PCR reads in MiXCR, keeping a single row per CDR3 protein. The sample has about 770,000 distinct CDR3 sequences, around 20% seen once. This clonotype was counted at least ten times.

This receptor was taken from a woman aged 45-65 years with Graves' hyperthyroidism that later progressed to Graves' ophthalmopathy. V gene TRBV12-5 combines with J gene TRBJ1-1; D gene unclear. Input material: blood. CDR3 protein: CASGLSGEGTEAFF. CDR3 DNA: TGTGCTAGTGGTTTGAGCGGGGAAGGGACTGAAGCTTTCTTT.